One TCR beta chain is described in this entry. Its antigen specificity is not known. No clone much larger than this one lies a single base away; base qualities are absent. This specimen belongs to a study of beta chain features in type 1 diabetes listed by TCRdb under 2018. Regarding the study in general: No differences in mean age, gender distribution, total cell number or subset yield were found between patients and healthy donors. A total of roughly 100 million sorted cells were examined across all samples, and the number of cells per subset was strongly correlated with RNA yield. The study compared TCRB repertoires of sorted circulating CD4+ T cell subsets between recently diagnosed type 1 diabetes patients and matched healthy donors. Regulatory and stem cell-like memory subsets were isolated from only 8 patients and roughly 8 healthy donors, whereas naive and central memory subsets came from all 30 or so donors. What the research found in general, with its limitations: Shorter templates might be favored by PCR, yet because patient and control samples were amplified and corrected together, any such skew would affect both groups equally. A moderate but significant shortening of TCRB CDR3 length was observed in type 1 diabetes patients in all four CD4+ subsets. Because small numbers of individuals were included in the HLA sub-analyses, any influence of HLA type on TCRB rearrangement was left unresolved. The naive, central memory and regulatory TCRB repertoires appeared to resemble one another more closely among patients than among healthy donors. Because cDNA was sequenced instead of genomic DNA, activated cells with high expression could be over-represented, although the groups did not differ in activation or CD3 levels. Fewer insertions and more nucleotide deletions at VDJ recombination sites were observed in patients with type 1 diabetes, implying thymic rearrangement abnormalities.

The CDR3 sequence holds 15 residues, the cysteine and phenylalanine included. CDR3 DNA only is kept here, 45 bases in frame from base 1. Looking up the germline V gene yields CDR1 KGHSH and CDR2 LQKENI. The germline V end is reduced by 3 bases and the J end by 4 bases; junction bases left unmatched: 8. The High Capacity cDNA Reverse Transcription Kit was used to reverse transcribe all of the isolated RNA, meaning that expressed TCRB transcripts were what got sequenced. Deep immunoSEQ sequencing was performed on naive, central memory and regulatory T cell samples, with an average of roughly 3.6 million total reads per sample. Sorted cells were lysed in RLT buffer, and RNA was extracted using DNase-treated RNeasy Micro or Mini kits according to cell number. To prevent cross-contamination, every cell subset was processed on its own, while patient and healthy donor samples were processed together. Using the immunoSEQ multiplex PCR, TCRB sequences were amplified from cDNA into 87-bp fragments spanning the CDR3 region. Amplicons were sequenced on the Illumina HiSeq platform. On the study's bioinformatics: PCR bias was computationally corrected using synthetic template baselines, reads within Hamming distance 2 were collapsed, and singletons that could not be merged were discarded. By aligning reads against IMGT, V, D and J genes, CDR3 length, and insertions or deletions at six rearrangement sites were assigned. Within each subset, clonotype counts were normalized to sorted cell number, after which true diversity and Gini coefficients were computed with the tcR R package. The overlap coefficient, calculated on TCRB nucleotide sequences, was used to measure repertoire sharing. Out-of-frame TCRB sequences from naive cells were analyzed as a proxy for the pre-selection repertoire. Not all clones reach the TCRdb copy of this immuneACCESS table, which keeps in-frame sequences only. Checked studies attribute under half of the gap to unresolved V genes and leave the rest unexplained. The V and J calls and the clone size are those of that table, but D and trimming were determined from the DNA. The sample yields some 500,000 clones; roughly an eighth were counted once. Jointly, the top ten make up 0.045% to 0.06% of the sample.

Each donor gave one peripheral blood draw, averaging approximately 120 mL, which was collected into heparinised tubes. A BD FACSAria II and a panel including CD45RO, CCR7, CD25, CD127, CD95 and CD27 were used to sort naive, central memory, regulatory and stem cell-like memory CD4+ T cells. A purity above 98% was achieved for all sorted populations. PBMCs were isolated immediately by Lymphoprep density gradient centrifugation and stained directly without culture. Samples were stained and sorted in pairs, with one healthy donor and one patient per experiment, so that batch effects were minimized. Recombination joined TRBV18 with TRBJ2-5; the junction holds 7 bases that match TRBD1. The sequence was obtained from a woman under 30 in good health. The sequencing input was naive CD4+ T cells from blood. The cell subset or site label on this specimen signifies: true naive CD4+ T cells. The DNA is TGTGCCAGCTCACCGAGAGACAGGGACACAGAGACCCAGTACTTC. Its translation reads: CASSPRDRDTETQYF.